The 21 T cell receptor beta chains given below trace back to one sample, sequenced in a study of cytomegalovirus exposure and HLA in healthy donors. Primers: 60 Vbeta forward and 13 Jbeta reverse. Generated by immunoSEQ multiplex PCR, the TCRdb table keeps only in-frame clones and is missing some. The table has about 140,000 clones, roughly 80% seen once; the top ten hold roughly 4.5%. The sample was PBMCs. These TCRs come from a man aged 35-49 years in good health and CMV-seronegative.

The CDR3 DNA follows: TGTGCCAGCAGTGAATCGACAGCCTATGGCTACACCTTC. Its protein product is CASSESTAYGYTF. The gene calls are TRBV25-1 and TRBJ1-2; possibly TRBD1 for D (5 bases). The CDR3 has 13 residues. Trimming pared 1 base from V and 4 bases from J, leaving 7 bases between. In germline, CDR1 is MGHDK, CDR2 SYGVNS.

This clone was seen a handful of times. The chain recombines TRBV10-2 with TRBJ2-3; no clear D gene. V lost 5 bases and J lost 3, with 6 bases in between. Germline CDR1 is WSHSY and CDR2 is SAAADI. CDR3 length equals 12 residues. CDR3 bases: TGCGCCAGCAGTTATGTTACAGATACGCAGTATTTT. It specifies CASSYVTDTQYF.

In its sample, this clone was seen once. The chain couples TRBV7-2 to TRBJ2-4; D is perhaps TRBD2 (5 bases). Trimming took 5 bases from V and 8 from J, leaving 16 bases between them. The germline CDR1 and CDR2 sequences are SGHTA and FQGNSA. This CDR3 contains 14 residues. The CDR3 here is CASSPSSDFYIQYF. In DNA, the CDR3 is TGTGCCAGCAGCCCCTCTTCGGACTTTTACATTCAGTACTTC.

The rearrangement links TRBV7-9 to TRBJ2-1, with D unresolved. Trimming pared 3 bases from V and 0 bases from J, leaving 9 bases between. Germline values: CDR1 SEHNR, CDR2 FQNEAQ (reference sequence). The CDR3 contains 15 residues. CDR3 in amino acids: CASSFLRSSYNEQFF. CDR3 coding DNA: TGTGCCAGCAGCTTCTTACGGAGCTCCTACAATGAGCAGTTCTTC.

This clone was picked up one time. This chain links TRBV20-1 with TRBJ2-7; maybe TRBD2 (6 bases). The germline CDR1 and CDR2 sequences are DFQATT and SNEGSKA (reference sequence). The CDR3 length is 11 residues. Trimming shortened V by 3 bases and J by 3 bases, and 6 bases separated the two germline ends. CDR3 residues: CSARDYYEQYF. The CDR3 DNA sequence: TGCAGTGCTAGGGACTACTACGAGCAGTACTTC.

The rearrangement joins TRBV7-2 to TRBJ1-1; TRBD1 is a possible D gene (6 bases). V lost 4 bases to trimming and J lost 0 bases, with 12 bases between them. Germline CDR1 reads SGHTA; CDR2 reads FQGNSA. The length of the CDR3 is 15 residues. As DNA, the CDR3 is TGTGCCAGCAGCTACCAGGGACAACTGAACACTGAAGCTTTCTTT. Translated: CASSYQGQLNTEAFF.

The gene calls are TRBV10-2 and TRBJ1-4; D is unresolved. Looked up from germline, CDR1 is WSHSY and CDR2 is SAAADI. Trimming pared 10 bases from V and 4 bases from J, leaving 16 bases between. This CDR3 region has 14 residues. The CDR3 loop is CATSRAQVNEKLFF. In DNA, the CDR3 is TGCGCCACCTCGAGGGCGCAGGTTAATGAAAAACTGTTTTTT.

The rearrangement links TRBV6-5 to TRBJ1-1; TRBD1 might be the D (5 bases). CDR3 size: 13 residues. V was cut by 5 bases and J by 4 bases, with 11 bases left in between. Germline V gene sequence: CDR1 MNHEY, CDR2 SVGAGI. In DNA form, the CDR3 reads TGTGCCAGCAGTGAAATGGGGGGCACTGAAGCTTTCTTT. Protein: CASSEMGGTEAFF.

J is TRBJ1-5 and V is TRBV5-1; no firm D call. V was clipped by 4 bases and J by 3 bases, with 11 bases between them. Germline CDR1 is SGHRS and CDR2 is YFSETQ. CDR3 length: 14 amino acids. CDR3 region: CASSRDINNQPQHF. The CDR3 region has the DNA TGCGCCAGCAGCCGGGATATTAACAATCAGCCCCAGCATTTT.

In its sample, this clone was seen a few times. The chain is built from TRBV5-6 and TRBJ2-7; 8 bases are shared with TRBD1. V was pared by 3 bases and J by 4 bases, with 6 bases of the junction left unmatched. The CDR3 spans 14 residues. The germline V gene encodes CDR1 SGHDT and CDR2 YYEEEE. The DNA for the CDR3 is TGTGCCAGCAGCTCCGACAGGGGAAGGTACGAGCAGTACTTC. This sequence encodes CASSSDRGRYEQYF. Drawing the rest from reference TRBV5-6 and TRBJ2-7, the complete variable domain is DAGVTQSPTHLIKTRGQQVTLRCSPKSGHDTVSWYQQALGQGPQFIFQYYEEEERQRGNFPDRFSGHQFPNYSSELNVNALLLGDSALYLCASSSDRGRYEQYFGPGTRLTVT.

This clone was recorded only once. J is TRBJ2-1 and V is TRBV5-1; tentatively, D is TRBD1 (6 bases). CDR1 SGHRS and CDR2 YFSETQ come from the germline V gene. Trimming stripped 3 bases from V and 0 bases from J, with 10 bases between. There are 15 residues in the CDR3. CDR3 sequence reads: CASSSDSSSYNEQFF. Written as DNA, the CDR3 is TGCGCCAGCAGCTCGGACAGTAGCTCCTACAATGAGCAGTTCTTC.

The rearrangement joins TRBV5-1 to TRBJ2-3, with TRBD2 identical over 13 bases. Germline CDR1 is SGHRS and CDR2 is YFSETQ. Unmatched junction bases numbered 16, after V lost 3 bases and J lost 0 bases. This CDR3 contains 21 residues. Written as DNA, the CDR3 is TGCGCCAGCAGCTGGGGACTAGCGGGGAGCCAACACCGGCCAAGCACAGATACGCAGTATTTT. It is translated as CASSWGLAGSQHRPSTDTQYF. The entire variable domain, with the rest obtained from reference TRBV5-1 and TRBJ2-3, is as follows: KAGVTQTPRYLIKTRGQQVTLSCSPISGHRSVSWYQQTPGQGLQFLFEYFSETQRNKGNFPGRFSGRQFSNSRSEMNVSTLELGDSALYLCASSWGLAGSQHRPSTDTQYFGPGTRLTVL.

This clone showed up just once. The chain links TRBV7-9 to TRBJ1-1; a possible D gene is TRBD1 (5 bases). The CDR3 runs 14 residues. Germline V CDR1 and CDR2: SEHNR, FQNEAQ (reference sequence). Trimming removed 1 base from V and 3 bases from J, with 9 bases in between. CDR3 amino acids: CASSLDRQYTEAFF. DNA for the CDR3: TGTGCCAGCAGCTTAGACCGACAGTACACTGAAGCTTTCTTT.

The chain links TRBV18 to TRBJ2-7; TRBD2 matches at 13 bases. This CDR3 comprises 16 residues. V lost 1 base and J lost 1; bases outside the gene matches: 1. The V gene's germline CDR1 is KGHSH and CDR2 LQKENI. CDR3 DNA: TGTGCCAGCTCACCACGGGGACTAGCGGGGTCCTACGAGCAGTACTTC. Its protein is CASSPRGLAGSYEQYF. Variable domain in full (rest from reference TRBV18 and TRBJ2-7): NAGVMQNPRHLVRRRGQEARLRCSPMKGHSHVYWYRQLPEEGLKFMVYLQKENIIDESGMPKERFSAEFPKEGPSILRIQQVVRGDSAAYFCASSPRGLAGSYEQYFGPGTRLTVT.

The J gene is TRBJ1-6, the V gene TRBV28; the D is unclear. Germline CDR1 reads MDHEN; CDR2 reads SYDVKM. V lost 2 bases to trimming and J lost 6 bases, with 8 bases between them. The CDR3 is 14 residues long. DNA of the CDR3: TGTGCCAGCAGTTTAGGGCAGCTTAATTCACCCCTCCACTTT. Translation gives CASSLGQLNSPLHF.

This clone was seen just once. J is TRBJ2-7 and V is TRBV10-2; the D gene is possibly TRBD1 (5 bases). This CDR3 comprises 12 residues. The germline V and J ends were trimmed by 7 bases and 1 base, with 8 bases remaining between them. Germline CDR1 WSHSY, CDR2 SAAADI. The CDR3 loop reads CASTDSSYEQYF. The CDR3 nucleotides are TGCGCCAGCACTGACAGTTCCTACGAGCAGTACTTC.

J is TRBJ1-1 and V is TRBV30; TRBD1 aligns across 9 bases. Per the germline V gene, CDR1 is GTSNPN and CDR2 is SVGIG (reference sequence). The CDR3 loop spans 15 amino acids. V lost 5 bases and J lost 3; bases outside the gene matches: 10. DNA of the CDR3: TGTGCCTGGGGGGGAGGGACAGGGTTATACACTGAAGCTTTCTTT. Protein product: CAWGGGTGLYTEAFF.

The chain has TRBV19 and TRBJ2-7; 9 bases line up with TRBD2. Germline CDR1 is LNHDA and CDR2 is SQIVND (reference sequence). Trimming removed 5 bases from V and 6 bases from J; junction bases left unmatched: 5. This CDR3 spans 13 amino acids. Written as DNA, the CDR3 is TGTGCCAGTAGTTCAGCGGGGGGTGTCGAGCAGTACTTC. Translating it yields CASSSAGGVEQYF. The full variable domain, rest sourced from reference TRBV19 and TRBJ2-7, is DGGITQSPKYLFRKEGQNVTLSCEQNLNHDAMYWYRQDPGQGLRLIYYSQIVNDFQKGDIAEGYSVSREKKESFPLTVTSAQKNPTAFYLCASSSAGGVEQYFGPGTRLTVT.

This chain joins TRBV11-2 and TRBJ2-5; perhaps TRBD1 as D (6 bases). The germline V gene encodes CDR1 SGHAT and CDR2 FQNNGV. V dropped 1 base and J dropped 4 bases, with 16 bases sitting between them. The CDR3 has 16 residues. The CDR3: CASSLALQGRGETQYF. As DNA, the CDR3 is TGTGCCAGCAGCTTAGCCTTACAGGGAAGGGGAGAGACCCAGTACTTC. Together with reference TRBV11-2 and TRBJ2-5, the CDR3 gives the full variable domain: EAGVAQSPRYKIIEKRQSVAFWCNPISGHATLYWYQQILGQGPKLLIQFQNNGVVDDSQLPKDRFSAERLKGVDSTLKIQPAKLEDSAVYLCASSLALQGRGETQYFGPGTRLLVL.

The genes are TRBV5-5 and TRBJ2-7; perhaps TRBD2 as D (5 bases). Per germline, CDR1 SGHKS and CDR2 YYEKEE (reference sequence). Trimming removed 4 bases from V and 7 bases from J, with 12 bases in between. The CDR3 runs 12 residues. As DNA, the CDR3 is TGTGCCAGCAGCCCACGGGGTTGGGAGCAGTACTTC. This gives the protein CASSPRGWEQYF. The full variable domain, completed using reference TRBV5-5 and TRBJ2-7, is DAGVTQSPTHLIKTRGQQVTLRCSPISGHKSVSWYQQVLGQGPQFIFQYYEKEERGRGNFPDRFSARQFPNYSSELNVNALLLGDSALYLCASSPRGWEQYFGPGTRLTVT.

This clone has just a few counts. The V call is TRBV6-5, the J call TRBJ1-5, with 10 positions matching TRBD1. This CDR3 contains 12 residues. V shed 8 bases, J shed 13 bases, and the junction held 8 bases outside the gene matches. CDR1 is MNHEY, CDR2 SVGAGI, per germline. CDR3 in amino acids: CASWNPGQGQHF. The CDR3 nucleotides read TGTGCCAGCTGGAATCCGGGACAGGGGCAGCATTTT.